This T cell receptor beta chain derives from a study of blood T cell repertoires in COVID-19. Sequencing was performed with immunoSEQ multiplex PCR; in TCRdb, only in-frame clones are kept and a portion is missing. The sample includes some 200,000 clones, 60% to 80% seen only once; the top ten take around 24%. This clone was observed once. This CDR3 is 22 amino acids long. V was shortened by 2 bases and J by 6 bases, with 35 bases between the two germline ends. The V gene's germline CDR1 is MRHNA and CDR2 SNTAGT. The rearrangement joins TRBV6-4 to TRBJ1-5; D is possibly TRBD1 (5 bases). The sequencing sample was made of peripheral blood. The receptor was derived from a woman in her seventies with acute or convalescent COVID-19. CDR3 nucleotides: TGTGCCAGCAGTGACCCCCTCCCGCCTACCCCGGTCCGGAGGGGCACATGTCAGCCCCAGCATTTT. Amino acid sequence: CASSDPLPPTPVRRGTCQPQHF.